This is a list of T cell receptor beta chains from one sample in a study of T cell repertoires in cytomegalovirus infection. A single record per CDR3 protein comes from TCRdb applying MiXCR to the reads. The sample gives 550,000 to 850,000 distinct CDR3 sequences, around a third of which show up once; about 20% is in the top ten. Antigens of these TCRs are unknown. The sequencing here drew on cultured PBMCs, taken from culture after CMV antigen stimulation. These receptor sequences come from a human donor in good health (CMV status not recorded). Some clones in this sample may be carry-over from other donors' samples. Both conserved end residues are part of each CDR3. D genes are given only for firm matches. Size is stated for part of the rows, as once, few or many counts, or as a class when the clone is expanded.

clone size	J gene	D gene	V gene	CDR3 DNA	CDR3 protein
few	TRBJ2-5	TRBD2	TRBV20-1	TGCAGTGCGAGAGCGGGGAACAGCTTAGAGACCCAGTACTTC	CSARAGNSLETQYF
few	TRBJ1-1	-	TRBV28	TGTGCCCTAATGCGGGACGAGGCGGGCACTGAAGCTTTCTTT	CALMRDEAGTEAFF
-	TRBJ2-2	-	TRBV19	TGTGCCAGTAAGGGGAAACTAGGTGACACCGGGGAGCTGTTTTTT	CASKGKLGDTGELFF
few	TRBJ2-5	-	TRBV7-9	TGTGCCAGCAGCTTACTTGGGGCCTCCAGAGAGACCCAGTACTTC	CASSLLGASRETQYF
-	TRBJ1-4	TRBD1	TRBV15	TGTGCCACCCCCAGGTGGGACAGGGATGAAAAACTGTTTTTT	CATPRWDRDEKLFF
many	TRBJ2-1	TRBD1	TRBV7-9	TGTGCCAGCAGCTCCGGACGGGACAGGGTCGATGAGCAGTTCTTC	CASSSGRDRVDEQFF
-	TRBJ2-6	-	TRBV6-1	TGTGCCAGCGGGCCGGGGGCTGGGGCCAACGTCCTGACTTTC	CASGPGAGANVLTF
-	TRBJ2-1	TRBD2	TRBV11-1	TGTGCCAGCAGCGGACCGGGACTAGCGTGGAATGAGCAGTTCTTC	CASSGPGLAWNEQFF
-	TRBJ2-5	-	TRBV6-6	TGTGCCAGCAGCGCCCTACACAACTCGGAGACCCAGTACTTC	CASSALHNSETQYF
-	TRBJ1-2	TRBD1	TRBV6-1	TGTGCCAGCAGTGATATTCTAAGGGACAGCTATGGCTACACCTTC	CASSDILRDSYGYTF
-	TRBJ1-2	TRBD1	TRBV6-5	TGTGCCAGCAGTTACTCGGGCTCTACAGGGGGCAGTGGCTACACCTTC	CASSYSGSTGGSGYTF
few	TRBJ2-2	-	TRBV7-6	TGTGCCAGCAGCTTGAGATGGGATACCGGGGAGCTGTTTTTT	CASSLRWDTGELFF
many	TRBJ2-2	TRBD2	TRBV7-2	TGTGCCAGCAGCTTAGTTAGGACTAGCGGGGGCACCGGGGAGCTGTTTTTT	CASSLVRTSGGTGELFF
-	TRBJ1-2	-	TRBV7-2	TGTGCCAGCAGCTTAGGTGCAGACCAGGGCTACACCTTC	CASSLGADQGYTF
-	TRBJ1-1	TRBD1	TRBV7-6	TGTGCCAGCAACCTCCAGGGGGAGGAAACTGAAGCTTTCTTT	CASNLQGEETEAFF
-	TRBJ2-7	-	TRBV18	TGTGCCAGCTCACCACCGGAGGGATCCGCCGGCGAGCAGTACTTC	CASSPPEGSAGEQYF
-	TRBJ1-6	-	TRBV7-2	TGTGCCAGCAGCGACAGAGGGGGGCTGGTTTCACCCCTCCACTTT	CASSDRGGLVSPLHF
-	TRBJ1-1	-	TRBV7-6	TGTGCCACCACGGGGGGGGACACTGAAGCTTTCTTT	CATTGGDTEAFF
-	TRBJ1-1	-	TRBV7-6	TGTGCCAGCAGCTTAGGGGTAGGCCGGAACACTGAAGCTTTCTTT	CASSLGVGRNTEAFF
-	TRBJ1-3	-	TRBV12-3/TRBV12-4	TGTGCCAGCAGTTTACTCGGGCCTAGAAACACCATATATTTT	CASSLLGPRNTIYF
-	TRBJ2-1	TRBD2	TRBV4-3	TGCGCCAGCAGCCAAGATGTGGGACTAGCGGATTACAATGAGCAGTTCTTC	CASSQDVGLADYNEQFF
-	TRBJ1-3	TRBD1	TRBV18	TGTGCCAGCTCATCCTATCAGGGGGCCGGAAACACCATATATTTT	CASSSYQGAGNTIYF
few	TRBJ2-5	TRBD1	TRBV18	TGTGCCAGCTCCCAAAACAGGGGGCATCAAGAGACCCAGTACTTC	CASSQNRGHQETQYF
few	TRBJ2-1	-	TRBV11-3	TGTGCCAGCAGCTTAGAGTCCCCCCGCGATGAGCAGTTCTTC	CASSLESPRDEQFF
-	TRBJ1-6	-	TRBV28	TGTGCCAGCAGATCAGGGAGCTCCTATAATTCACCCCTCCACTTT	CASRSGSSYNSPLHF
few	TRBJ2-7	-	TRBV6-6	TGTGCCAGCAGTTTGGGGACGGGGTTATACTACGAGCAGTACTTC	CASSLGTGLYYEQYF
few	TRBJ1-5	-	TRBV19	TGTGCCAGTAGTATCGATAATTTCCACCAGCCCCAGCATTTT	CASSIDNFHQPQHF
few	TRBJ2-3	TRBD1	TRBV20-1	TGCAGTGCTAGGACGGGACAGGGAGTCCCAGATACGCAGTATTTT	CSARTGQGVPDTQYF
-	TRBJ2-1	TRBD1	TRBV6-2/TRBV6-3	TGTGCCAGCAACCCGACAGGGTTGAATGAGCAGTTCTTC	CASNPTGLNEQFF
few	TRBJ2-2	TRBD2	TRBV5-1	TGCGCCAGTAAGGGACTAGCGTACGCCGGGGAGCTGTTTTTT	CASKGLAYAGELFF
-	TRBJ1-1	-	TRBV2	TGTGCCAGCAAGGGGACTGGCGTTGACACTGAAGCTTTCTTT	CASKGTGVDTEAFF
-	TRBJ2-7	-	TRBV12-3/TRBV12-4	TGTGCCAGCAGTTCAGCGGCGCCAGAGCAGTACTTC	CASSSAAPEQYF
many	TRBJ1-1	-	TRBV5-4	TGTGCCAGCAGCTTACCTCAGGGGAACACTGAAGCTTTCTTT	CASSLPQGNTEAFF
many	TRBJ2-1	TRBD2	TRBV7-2	TGTGCCAGCAGCTCTAGCGGATACTCCTACAATGAGCAGTTCTTC	CASSSSGYSYNEQFF
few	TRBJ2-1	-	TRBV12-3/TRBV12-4	TGTGCCAGCGGACGGGACTTCAATGAGCAGTTCTTC	CASGRDFNEQFF
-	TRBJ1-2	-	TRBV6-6	TGTGCCAGCAGCCCGCGACAGATTAACTATGGCTACACCTTC	CASSPRQINYGYTF
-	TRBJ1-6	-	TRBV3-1	TGTGCCAGCAGCCAACAGGGACGGGGATTTTCCCTCCACTTT	CASSQQGRGFSLHF
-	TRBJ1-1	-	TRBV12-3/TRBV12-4	TGTGCCAGCAGTTTAGCGGGGGTCCAACGACGGGGAGCTTTCTTT	CASSLAGVQRRGAFF
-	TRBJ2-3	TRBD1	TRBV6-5	TGTGCCAGCAACAGGGGAGTGGAAGATACGCAGTATTTT	CASNRGVEDTQYF
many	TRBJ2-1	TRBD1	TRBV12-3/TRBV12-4	TGTGCCAGCAGGACCGGGACAGGGGGTTTGAATGAGCAGTTCTTC	CASRTGTGGLNEQFF
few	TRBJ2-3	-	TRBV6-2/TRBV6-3	TGTGCCACCAGGGGCTCGGGCACAGATACGCAGTATTTT	CATRGSGTDTQYF
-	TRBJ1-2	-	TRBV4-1	TGCGCCAGCAGCCAAGAACGGGACAACTATGGCTACACCTTC	CASSQERDNYGYTF
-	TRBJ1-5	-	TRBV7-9	TGTGCCAGCAGCCCCCTATGGGGGAGCAATCAGCCCCAGCATTTT	CASSPLWGSNQPQHF
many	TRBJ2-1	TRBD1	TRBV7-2	TGTGCCAGCAGCTTAATGGGACAGGGCACGGATGAGCAGTTCTTC	CASSLMGQGTDEQFF
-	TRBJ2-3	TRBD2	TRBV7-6	TGTGCCAGCAGCTTCAAACCTAGCGGGAGTTGGACGACAGATACGCAGTATTTT	CASSFKPSGSWTTDTQYF
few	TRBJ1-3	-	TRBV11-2	TGTGCCAGCAGCTCGATACAAACCACGAGCTCTGGAAACACCATATATTTT	CASSSIQTTSSGNTIYF
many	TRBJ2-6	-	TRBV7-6	TGTGCCACCAAAGAACGGGAAGGGGCCAACGTCCTGACTTTC	CATKEREGANVLTF
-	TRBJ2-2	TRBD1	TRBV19	TGTGCCACACGACAGGGGGCTTCCGGGGAGCTGTTTTTT	CATRQGASGELFF
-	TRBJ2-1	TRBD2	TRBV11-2	TGTGCCAGCAGCTTAATAGGCGGGAGCTCCTACAATGAGCAGTTCTTC	CASSLIGGSSYNEQFF